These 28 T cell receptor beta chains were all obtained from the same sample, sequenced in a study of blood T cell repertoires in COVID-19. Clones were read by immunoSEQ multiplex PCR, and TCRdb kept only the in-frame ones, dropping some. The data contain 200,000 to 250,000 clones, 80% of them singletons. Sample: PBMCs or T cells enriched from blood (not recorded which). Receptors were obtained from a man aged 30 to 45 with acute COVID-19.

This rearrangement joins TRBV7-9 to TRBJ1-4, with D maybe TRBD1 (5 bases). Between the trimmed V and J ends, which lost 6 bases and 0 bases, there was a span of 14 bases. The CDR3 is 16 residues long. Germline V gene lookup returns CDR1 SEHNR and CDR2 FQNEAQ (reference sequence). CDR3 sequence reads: CASSRGDLATNEKLFF. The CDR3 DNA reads TGTGCCAGCAGTCGCGGGGACCTTGCAACTAATGAAAAACTGTTTTTT.

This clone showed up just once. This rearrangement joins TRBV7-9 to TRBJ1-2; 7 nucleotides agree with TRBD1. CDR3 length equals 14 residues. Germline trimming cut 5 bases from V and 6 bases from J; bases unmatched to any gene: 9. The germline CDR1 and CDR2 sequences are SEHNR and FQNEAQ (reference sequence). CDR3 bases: TGTGCCAGCAGCCCCCTAACAGGGGTAGATGGCTACACCTTC. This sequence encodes CASSPLTGVDGYTF.

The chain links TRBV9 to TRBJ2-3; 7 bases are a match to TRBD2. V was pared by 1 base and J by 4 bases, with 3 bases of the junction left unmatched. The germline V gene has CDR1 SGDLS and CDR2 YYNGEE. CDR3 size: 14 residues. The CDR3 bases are TGTGCCAGCAGCGTAACCCGGGGGGCAGATACGCAGTATTTT. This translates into CASSVTRGADTQYF.

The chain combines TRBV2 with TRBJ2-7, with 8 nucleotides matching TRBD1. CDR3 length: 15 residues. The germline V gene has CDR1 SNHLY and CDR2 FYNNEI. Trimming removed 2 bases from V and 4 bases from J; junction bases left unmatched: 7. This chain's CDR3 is CASSEMTGATYEQYF. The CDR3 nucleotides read TGTGCCAGCAGTGAAATGACAGGGGCTACGTACGAGCAGTACTTC. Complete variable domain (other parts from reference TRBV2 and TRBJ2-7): EPEVTQTPSHQVTQMGQEVILRCVPISNHLYFYWYRQILGQKVEFLVSFYNNEISEKSEIFDDQFSVERPDGSNFTLKIRSTKLEDSAMYFCASSEMTGATYEQYFGPGTRLTVT.

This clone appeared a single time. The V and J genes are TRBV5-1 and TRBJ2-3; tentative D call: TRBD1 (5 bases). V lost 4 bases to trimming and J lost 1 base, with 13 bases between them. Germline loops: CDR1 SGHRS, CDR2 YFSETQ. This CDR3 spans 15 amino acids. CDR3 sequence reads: CASSPSGQRTDTQYF. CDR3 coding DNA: TGCGCCAGCAGCCCCTCAGGGCAACGCACAGATACGCAGTATTTT.

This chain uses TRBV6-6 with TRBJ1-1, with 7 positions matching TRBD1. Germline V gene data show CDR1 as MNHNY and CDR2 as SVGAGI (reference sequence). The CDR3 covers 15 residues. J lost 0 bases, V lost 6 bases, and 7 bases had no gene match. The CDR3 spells CASSNRQGLNTEAFF. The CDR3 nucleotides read TGTGCCAGCAGCAATCGACAGGGTTTGAACACTGAAGCTTTCTTT.

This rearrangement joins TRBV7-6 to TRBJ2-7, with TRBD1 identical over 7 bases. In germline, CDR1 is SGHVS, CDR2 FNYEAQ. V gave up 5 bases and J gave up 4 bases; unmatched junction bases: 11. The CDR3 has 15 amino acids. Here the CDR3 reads CASSATGTALYEQYF. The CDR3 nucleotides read TGTGCCAGCAGCGCAACCGGGACAGCCCTTTACGAGCAGTACTTC.

The CDR3 protein is CASSPGQGNDAGNTIYF. CDR3 in DNA: TGTGCCAGCAGCCCGGGACAGGGTAATGATGCTGGAAACACCATATATTTT. The chain has TRBV7-9 and TRBJ1-3, with 9 bases that match TRBD1. CDR3 length: 17 amino acids. V dropped 5 bases and J dropped 2; count of bases not matched to a gene: 10. In germline, CDR1 is SEHNR, CDR2 FQNEAQ (reference sequence).

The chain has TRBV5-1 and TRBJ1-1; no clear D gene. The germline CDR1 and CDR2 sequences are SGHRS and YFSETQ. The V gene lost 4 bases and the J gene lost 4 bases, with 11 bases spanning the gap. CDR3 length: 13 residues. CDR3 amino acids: CASSGGGFTEAFF. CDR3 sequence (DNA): TGCGCCAGCAGCGGAGGTGGATTCACTGAAGCTTTCTTT.

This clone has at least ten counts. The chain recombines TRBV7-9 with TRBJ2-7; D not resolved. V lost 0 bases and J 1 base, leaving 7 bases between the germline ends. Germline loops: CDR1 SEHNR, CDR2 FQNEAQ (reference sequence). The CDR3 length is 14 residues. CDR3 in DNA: TGTGCCAGCAGCTTAGCCCCCCAGTCCTACGAGCAGTACTTC. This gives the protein CASSLAPQSYEQYF.

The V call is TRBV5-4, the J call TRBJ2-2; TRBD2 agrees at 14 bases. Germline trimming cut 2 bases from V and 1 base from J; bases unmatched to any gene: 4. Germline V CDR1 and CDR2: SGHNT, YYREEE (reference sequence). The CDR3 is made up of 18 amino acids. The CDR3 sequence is CASSFRTSGGLNTGELFF. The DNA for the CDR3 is TGTGCCAGCAGCTTCCGGACTAGCGGGGGGTTGAACACCGGGGAGCTGTTTTTT. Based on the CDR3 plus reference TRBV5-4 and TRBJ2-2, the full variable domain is ETGVTQSPTHLIKTRGQQVTLRCSSQSGHNTVSWYQQALGQGPQFIFQYYREEENGRGNFPPRFSGLQFPNYSSELNVNALELDDSALYLCASSFRTSGGLNTGELFFGEGSRLTVL.

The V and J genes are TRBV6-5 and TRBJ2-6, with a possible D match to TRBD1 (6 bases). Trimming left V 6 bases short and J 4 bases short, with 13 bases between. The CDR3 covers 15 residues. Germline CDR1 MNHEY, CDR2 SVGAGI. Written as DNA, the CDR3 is TGTGCCAGCAGCCCCCAGGGGACCGGGGCCAACGTCCTGACTTTC. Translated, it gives CASSPQGTGANVLTF.

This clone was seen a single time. The CDR3 DNA reads as TGCGCCAGCAGGATCACTAGCGGGGGCTCCTACGAGCAGTACTTC. Protein sequence: CASRITSGGSYEQYF. The V and J genes are TRBV10-1 and TRBJ2-7; TRBD2 aligns across 11 bases. CDR1 is WNHNN, CDR2 SYGVQD, per germline (reference sequence). The CDR3 has 15 amino acids. The J segment lost 0 bases and the V segment lost 6 bases, leaving 4 bases of the junction unmatched.

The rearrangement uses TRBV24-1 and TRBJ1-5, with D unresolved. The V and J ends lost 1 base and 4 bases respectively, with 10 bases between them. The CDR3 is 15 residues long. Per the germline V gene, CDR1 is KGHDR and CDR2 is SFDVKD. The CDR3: CATSDFGQVNQPQHF. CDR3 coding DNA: TGTGCCACCAGTGATTTTGGGCAGGTAAATCAGCCCCAGCATTTT.

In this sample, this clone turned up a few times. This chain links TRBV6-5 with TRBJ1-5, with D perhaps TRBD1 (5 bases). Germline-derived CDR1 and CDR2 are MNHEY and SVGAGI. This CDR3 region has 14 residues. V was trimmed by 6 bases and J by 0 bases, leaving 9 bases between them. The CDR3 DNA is TGTGCCAGCAGCGCGACAGATAGCAATCAGCCCCAGCATTTT. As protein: CASSATDSNQPQHF.

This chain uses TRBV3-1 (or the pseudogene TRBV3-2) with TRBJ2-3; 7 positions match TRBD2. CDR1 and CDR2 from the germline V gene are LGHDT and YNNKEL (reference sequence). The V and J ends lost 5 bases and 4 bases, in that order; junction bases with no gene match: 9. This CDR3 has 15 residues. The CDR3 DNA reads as TGTGCCAGCAGCATGACTAGCCCGAGGGCAGATACGCAGTATTTT. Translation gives CASSMTSPRADTQYF.

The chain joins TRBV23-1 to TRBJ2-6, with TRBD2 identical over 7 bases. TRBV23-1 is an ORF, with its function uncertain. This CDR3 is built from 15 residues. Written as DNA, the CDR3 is TGCGCTTCTCGCTGGGGGGGCTCTGGGGCCAACGTCCTGACTTTC. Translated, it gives CASRWGGSGANVLTF.

The CDR3 protein is CASSDGPRQSDTQYF. CDR3 sequence (DNA): TGTGCCAGCAGTGACGGACCCAGACAGTCAGATACGCAGTATTTT. The V call is TRBV6-1, the J call TRBJ2-3; D perhaps matches TRBD1 (5 bases). This CDR3 region has 15 residues. The germline gives CDR1 MNHNS, CDR2 SASEGT. The V end lost 3 bases, the J end lost 4 bases, and 14 bases lay between the germline ends.

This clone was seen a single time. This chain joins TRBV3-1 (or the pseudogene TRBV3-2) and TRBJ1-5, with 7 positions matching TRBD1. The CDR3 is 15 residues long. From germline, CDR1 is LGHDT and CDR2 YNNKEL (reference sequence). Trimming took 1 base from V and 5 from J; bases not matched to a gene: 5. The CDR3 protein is CASSQGGTDYQPQHF. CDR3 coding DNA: TGTGCCAGCAGCCAAGGAGGGACAGATTATCAGCCCCAGCATTTT.

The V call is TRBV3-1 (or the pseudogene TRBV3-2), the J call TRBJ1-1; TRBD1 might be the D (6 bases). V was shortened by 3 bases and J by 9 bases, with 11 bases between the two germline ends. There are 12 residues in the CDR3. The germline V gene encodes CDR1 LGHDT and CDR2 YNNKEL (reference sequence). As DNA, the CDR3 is TGTGCCAGCAGCCAGGGGGGGCGAAAAGCTTTCTTT. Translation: CASSQGGRKAFF.

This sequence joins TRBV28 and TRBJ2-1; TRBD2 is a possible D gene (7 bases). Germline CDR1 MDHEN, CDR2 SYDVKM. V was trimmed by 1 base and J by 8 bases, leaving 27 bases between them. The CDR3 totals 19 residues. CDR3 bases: TGTGCCAGCAGTTTATTTAATACCACGGGGGGACAAGTCGAAGATGAGCAGTTCTTC. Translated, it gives CASSLFNTTGGQVEDEQFF.

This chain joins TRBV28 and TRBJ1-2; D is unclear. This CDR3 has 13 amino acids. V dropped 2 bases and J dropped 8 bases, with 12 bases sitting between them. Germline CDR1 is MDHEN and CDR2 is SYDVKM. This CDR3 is CASSLGRMGGYTF. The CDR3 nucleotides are TGTGCCAGCAGTTTAGGGAGGATGGGCGGCTACACCTTC.

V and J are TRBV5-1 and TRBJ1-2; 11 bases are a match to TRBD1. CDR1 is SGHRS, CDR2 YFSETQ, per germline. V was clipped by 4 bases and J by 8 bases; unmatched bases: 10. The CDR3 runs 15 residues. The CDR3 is CASSAGQGAGLGYTF. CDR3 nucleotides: TGCGCCAGCAGCGCCGGACAGGGGGCGGGATTAGGCTACACCTTC.

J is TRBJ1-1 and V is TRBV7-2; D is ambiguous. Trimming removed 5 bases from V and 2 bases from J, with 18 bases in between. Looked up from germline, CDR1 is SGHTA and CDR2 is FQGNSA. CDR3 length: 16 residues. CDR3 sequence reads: CASSPGRQAANTEAFF. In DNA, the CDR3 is TGTGCCAGCAGCCCGGGGAGGCAGGCGGCCAACACTGAAGCTTTCTTT.

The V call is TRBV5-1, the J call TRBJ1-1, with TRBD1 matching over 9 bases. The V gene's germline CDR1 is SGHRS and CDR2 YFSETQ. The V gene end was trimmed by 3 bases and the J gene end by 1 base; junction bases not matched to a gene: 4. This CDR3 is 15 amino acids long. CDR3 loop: CASSWLGQGNTEAFF. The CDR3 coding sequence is TGCGCCAGCAGCTGGCTGGGACAGGGGAACACTGAAGCTTTCTTT.

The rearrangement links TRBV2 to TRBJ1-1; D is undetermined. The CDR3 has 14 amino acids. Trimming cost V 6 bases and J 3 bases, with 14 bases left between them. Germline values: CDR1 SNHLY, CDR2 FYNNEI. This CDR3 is CASRALRGYTEAFF. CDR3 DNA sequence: TGTGCCAGCAGGGCTTTACGAGGGTACACTGAAGCTTTCTTT.

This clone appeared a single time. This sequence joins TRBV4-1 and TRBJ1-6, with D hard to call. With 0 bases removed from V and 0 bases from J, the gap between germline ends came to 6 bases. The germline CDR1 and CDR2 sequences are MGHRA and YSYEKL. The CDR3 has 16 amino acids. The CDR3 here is CASSQDPGSYNSPLHF. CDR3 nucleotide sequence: TGCGCCAGCAGCCAAGATCCCGGCTCCTATAATTCACCCCTCCACTTT.

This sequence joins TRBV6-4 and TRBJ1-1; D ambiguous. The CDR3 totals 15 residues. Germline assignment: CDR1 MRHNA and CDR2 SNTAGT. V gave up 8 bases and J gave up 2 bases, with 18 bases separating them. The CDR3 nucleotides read TGTGCCAGCGGCCCGGGCCTAACTAGAAACACTGAAGCTTTCTTT. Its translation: CASGPGLTRNTEAFF.